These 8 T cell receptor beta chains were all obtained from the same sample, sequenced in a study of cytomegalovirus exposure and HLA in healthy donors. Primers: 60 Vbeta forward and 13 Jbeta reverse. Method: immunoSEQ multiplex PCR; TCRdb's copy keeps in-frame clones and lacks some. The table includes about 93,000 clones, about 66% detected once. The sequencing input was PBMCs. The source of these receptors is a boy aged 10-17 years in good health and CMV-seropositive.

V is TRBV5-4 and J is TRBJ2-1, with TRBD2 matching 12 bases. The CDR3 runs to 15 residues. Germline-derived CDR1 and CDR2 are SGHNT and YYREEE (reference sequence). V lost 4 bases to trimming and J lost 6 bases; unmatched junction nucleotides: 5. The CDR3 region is CASSMPSGGANEQFF. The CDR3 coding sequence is TGTGCCAGCAGCATGCCTAGCGGGGGGGCCAATGAGCAGTTCTTC.

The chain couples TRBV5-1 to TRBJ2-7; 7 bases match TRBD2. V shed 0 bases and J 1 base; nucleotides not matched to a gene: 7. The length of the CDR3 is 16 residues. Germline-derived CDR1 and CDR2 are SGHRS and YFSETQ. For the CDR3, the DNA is TGCGCCAGCAGCTTGGCGGGCGGGAGTTTTTCCTACGAGCAGTACTTC. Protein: CASSLAGGSFSYEQYF. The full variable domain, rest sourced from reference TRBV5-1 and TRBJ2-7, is KAGVTQTPRYLIKTRGQQVTLSCSPISGHRSVSWYQQTPGQGLQFLFEYFSETQRNKGNFPGRFSGRQFSNSRSEMNVSTLELGDSALYLCASSLAGGSFSYEQYFGPGTRLTVT.

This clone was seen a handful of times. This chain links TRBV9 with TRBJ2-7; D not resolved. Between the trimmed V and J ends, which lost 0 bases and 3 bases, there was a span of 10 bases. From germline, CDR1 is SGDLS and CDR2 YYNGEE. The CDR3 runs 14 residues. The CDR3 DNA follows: TGTGCCAGCAGCGTAGATAACTCCCACTACGAGCAGTACTTC. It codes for CASSVDNSHYEQYF.

CDR3 DNA: TGTGCCAGCACCTTTCTATCGAACACCGGGGAGCTGTTTTTT. Encoded protein: CASTFLSNTGELFF. The chain employs TRBV28 and TRBJ2-2, with D hard to call. V was pared by 7 bases and J by 0 bases, with 9 bases between. CDR3 size: 14 residues. CDR1 is MDHEN and CDR2 is SYDVKM in the germline V gene.

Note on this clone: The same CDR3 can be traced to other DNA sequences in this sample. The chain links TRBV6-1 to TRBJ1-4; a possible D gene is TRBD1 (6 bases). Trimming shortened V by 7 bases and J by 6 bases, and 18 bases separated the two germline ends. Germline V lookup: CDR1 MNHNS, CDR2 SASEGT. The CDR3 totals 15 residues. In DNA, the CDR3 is TGTGCCAGCATCATTCCGGGACAAGGGGATGAAAAACTGTTTTTT. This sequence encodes CASIIPGQGDEKLFF.

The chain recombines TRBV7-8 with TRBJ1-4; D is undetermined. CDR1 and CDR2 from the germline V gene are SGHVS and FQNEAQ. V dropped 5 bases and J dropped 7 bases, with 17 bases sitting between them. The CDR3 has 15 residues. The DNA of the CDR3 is TGTGCCAGCAGCCCGAGGGTGGCCAATACTGAAAAACTGTTTTTT. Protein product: CASSPRVANTEKLFF. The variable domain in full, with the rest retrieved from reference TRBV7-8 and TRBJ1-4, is GAGVSQSPRYKVAKRGQDVALRCDPISGHVSLFWYQQALGQGPEFLTYFQNEAQLDKSGLPSDRFFAERPEGSVSTLKIQRTQQEDSAVYLCASSPRVANTEKLFFGSGTQLSVL.

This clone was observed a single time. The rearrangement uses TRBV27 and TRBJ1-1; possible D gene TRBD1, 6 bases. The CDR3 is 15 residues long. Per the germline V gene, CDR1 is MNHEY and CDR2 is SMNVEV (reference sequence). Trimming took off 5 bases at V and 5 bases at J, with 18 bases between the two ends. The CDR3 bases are TGTGCCAGCAGTGCTAACAGGGTTTGGTTAACTGAAGCTTTCTTT. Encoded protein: CASSANRVWLTEAFF.

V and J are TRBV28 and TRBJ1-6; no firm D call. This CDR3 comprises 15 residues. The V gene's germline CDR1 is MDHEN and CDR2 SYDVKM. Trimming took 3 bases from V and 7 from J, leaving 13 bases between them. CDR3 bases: TGTGCCAGCAGTTTGATCGAGGGAGGGAATTCACCCCTCCACTTT. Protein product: CASSLIEGGNSPLHF.